The following is a TCR beta chain sequence with its context. The antigen remains undetermined. The sample originates from a study of cytomegalovirus exposure and HLA in healthy donors. Broader study findings: Many donors carried some public TCRs, although rarity characterized most TCR sequences.

V was pared by 0 bases and J by 7 bases, with 13 bases between. Germline V CDR1 and CDR2: SGHRS, YFSETQ. This CDR3 has 14 amino acids. Though probably carrying unrecorded immune exposures, donors were nominally healthy at sampling. This PCR relied on a set of 60 Vbeta primers and 13 Jbeta primers. Data came from immunoSEQ multiplex PCR; TCRdb stores just in-frame clones and leaves some out. The data contain about 140,000 clones, about three quarters of them singletons. This chain uses TRBV5-1 with TRBJ1-1, with TRBD1 as a possible D gene (6 bases). Sequenced material: PBMCs. This receptor was obtained from a woman aged 30 to 39 in good health and CMV-seronegative. CDR3 loop: CASSLDRAGVEAFF. CDR3 DNA sequence: TGCGCCAGCAGCTTGGACAGGGCGGGAGTTGAAGCTTTCTTT.